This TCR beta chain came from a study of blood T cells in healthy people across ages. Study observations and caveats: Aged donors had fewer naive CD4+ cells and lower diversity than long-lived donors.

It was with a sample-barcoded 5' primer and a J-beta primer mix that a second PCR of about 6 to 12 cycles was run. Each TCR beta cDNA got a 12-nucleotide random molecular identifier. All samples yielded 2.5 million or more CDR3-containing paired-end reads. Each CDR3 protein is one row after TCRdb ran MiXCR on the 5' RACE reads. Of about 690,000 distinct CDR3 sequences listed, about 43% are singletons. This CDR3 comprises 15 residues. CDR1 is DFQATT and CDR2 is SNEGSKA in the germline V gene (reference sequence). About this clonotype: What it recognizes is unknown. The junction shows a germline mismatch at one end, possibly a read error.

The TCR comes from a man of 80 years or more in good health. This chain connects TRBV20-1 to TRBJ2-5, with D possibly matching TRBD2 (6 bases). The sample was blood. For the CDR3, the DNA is TGCAGTGCGAGAGATACGGGAGCTTCTGTAGAGACCCAGTACTTC. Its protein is CSARDTGASVETQYF.